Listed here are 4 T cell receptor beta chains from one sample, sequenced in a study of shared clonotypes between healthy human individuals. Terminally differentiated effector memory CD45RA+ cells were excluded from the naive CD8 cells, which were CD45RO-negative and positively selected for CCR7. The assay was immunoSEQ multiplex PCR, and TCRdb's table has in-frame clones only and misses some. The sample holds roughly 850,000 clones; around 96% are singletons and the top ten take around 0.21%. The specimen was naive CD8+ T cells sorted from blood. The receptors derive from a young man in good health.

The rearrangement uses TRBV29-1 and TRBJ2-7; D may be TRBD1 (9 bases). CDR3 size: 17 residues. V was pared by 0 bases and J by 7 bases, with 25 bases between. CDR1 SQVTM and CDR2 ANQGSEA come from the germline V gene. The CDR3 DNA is TGCAGCGTTGAAGATCGAGCGGGGGACAGGGCAAGTACAGAGCAGTACTTC. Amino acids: CSVEDRAGDRASTEQYF.

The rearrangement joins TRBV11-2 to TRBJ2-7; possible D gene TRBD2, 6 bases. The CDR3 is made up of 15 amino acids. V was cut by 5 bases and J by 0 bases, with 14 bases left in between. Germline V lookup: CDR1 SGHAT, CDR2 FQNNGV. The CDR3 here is CASSRGRTTSYEQYF. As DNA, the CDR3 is TGTGCCAGCAGCCGGGGGAGGACCACCTCCTACGAGCAGTACTTC.

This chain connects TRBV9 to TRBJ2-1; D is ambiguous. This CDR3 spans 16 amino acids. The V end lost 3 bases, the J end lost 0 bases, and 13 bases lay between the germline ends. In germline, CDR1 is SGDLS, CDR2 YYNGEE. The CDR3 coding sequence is TGTGCCAGCAGCGCCAGTTTACTGAGCTCCTACAATGAGCAGTTCTTC. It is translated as CASSASLLSSYNEQFF.

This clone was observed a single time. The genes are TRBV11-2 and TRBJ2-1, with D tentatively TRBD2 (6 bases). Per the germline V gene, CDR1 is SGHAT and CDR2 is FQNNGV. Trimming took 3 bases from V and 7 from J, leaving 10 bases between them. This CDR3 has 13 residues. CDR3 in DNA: TGTGCCAGCAGCTTCGGGACTCCGAATGAGCAGTTCTTC. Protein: CASSFGTPNEQFF.